This paragraph reports one T cell receptor beta chain. Assay used: immunoSEQ multiplex PCR; TCRdb lists only in-frame clones, some missing. The table includes around 69,000 clones, roughly 95% detected once. J lost 10 bases, V lost 4 bases, and 9 bases had no gene match. The germline gives CDR1 SGHRS, CDR2 YFSETQ. There are 15 residues in the CDR3. These data belong to a study of cytomegalovirus exposure and HLA in healthy donors. The source of this sequence is a woman between 18 and 30 years old in good health and CMV-seropositive. The chain carries TRBV5-1 and TRBJ2-1; 12 bases line up with TRBD2. Sequenced: PBMCs. The CDR3 sequence: CASSLRTSGKWEQFF. For the CDR3, the DNA is TGCGCCAGCAGCCTAAGGACTAGCGGGAAATGGGAGCAGTTCTTC.